The 20 T cell receptor beta chains below come from one sample, sequenced in a study of high-grade serous ovarian cancer treatment subgroups. The assay was immunoSEQ multiplex PCR, and TCRdb's table has in-frame clones only and misses some. Among around 1,700 clones listed, around 79% were seen once. Tumor samples were taken before definitive surgery or chemotherapy. The sequencing input was tumor tissue. The receptors shown here come from a human donor with high-grade serous ovarian cancer.

J is TRBJ1-6 and V is TRBV6-5; D gene ambiguous. The germline gives CDR1 MNHEY, CDR2 SVGAGI. Between the trimmed V and J ends, which lost 8 bases and 7 bases, there was a span of 15 bases. The CDR3 covers 14 residues. The DNA of the CDR3 is TGTGCCAGCCGTGGATCGCGGGCCAATTCACCCCTCCACTTT. This gives the protein CASRGSRANSPLHF.

The J gene is TRBJ1-2, the V gene TRBV6-1; D is possibly TRBD1 (5 bases). The CDR3 consists of 14 residues. The ends were cut back, 0 bases at V and 2 bases at J, with 7 bases in the middle. Germline V gene sequence: CDR1 MNHNS, CDR2 SASEGT. CDR3: CASSEAPGNYGYTF. The CDR3 region has the DNA TGTGCCAGCAGTGAAGCCCCAGGGAACTATGGCTACACCTTC.

CDR3 amino acids: CASSQTRTASPGNQPQHF. CDR3 bases: TGTGCCAGCAGCCAAACACGAACAGCCTCCCCCGGGAATCAGCCCCAGCATTTT. This sequence joins TRBV4-2 and TRBJ1-5; D gene ambiguous. Per germline, CDR1 LGHNA and CDR2 YNFKEQ. The ends were cut back, 2 bases at V and 4 bases at J, with 21 bases in the middle. The CDR3 runs 18 residues.

This clone was counted only a few times. V and J are TRBV18 and TRBJ1-1; the D gene is possibly TRBD1 (6 bases). CDR1 KGHSH and CDR2 LQKENI come from the germline V gene. The CDR3 sequence is 13 residues long. V was trimmed by 4 bases and J by 4 bases, leaving 10 bases between them. The CDR3 loop reads CASSLQGTTEAFF. The DNA for the CDR3 is TGTGCCAGCTCACTTCAGGGGACCACTGAAGCTTTCTTT.

There are a few counts of this clone. The chain joins TRBV25-1 to TRBJ2-5; the D is unclear. V lost 4 bases and J 5 bases, leaving 14 bases between the germline ends. Germline values: CDR1 MGHDK, CDR2 SYGVNS. CDR3 length: 14 residues. The CDR3 DNA reads as TGTGCCAGCAGTGGACGTAGCCACGGGGAGACCCAGTACTTC. It yields the protein CASSGRSHGETQYF.

The chain recombines TRBV5-1 with TRBJ2-5, with 7 bases identical to TRBD2. Germline lookup yields CDR1 SGHRS and CDR2 YFSETQ. CDR3 size: 14 residues. The J segment lost 2 bases and the V segment lost 7 bases, leaving 8 bases of the junction unmatched. The DNA for the CDR3 is TGCGCCAGCGGGGAGGGCGGTGGACAAGAGACCCAGTACTTC. Translating gives CASGEGGGQETQYF.

The chain employs TRBV15 and TRBJ2-3; D is perhaps TRBD1 (5 bases). CDR1 LNHNV and CDR2 YYDKDF come from the germline V gene (reference sequence). CDR3 length: 13 amino acids. V gave up 2 bases and J gave up 4 bases, with 7 bases separating them. The CDR3 reads CATSRTRADTQYF. The CDR3 DNA is TGTGCCACCAGCAGAACCAGGGCAGATACGCAGTATTTT.

This chain connects TRBV9 to TRBJ2-1; no definite D call. The ends were cut back, 1 base at V and 7 bases at J, with 3 bases in the middle. Germline V gene lookup returns CDR1 SGDLS and CDR2 YYNGEE. The CDR3 has 11 amino acids. CDR3 sequence (DNA): TGTGCCAGCAGCGTACGTAATGAGCAGTTCTTC. Its translation: CASSVRNEQFF. Supplemented by reference TRBV9 and TRBJ2-1, the full variable domain reads DSGVTQTPKHLITATGQRVTLRCSPRSGDLSVYWYQQSLDQGLQFLIQYYNGEERAKGNILERFSAQQFPDLHSELNLSSLELGDSALYFCASSVRNEQFFGPGTRLTVL.

DNA for the CDR3: TGTGCCAGCAGTCTAATCTTAGACACTGAAGCTTTCTTT. Encoded protein: CASSLILDTEAFF. The rearrangement uses TRBV6-5 and TRBJ1-1, with unresolved D. CDR1 MNHEY and CDR2 SVGAGI come from the germline V gene. The V gene lost 5 bases and the J gene lost 3 bases, with 10 bases spanning the gap. The CDR3 length is 13 residues.

V gene TRBV5-5 combines with J gene TRBJ1-1; no firm D call. CDR3 length equals 11 residues. Deletions cut 4 bases from V and 8 bases from J, with 9 bases between. Germline V gene sequence: CDR1 SGHKS, CDR2 YYEKEE (reference sequence). CDR3 nucleotide sequence: TGTGCCAGCAGCAGAGAAGGAGAAGCTTTCTTT. This encodes CASSREGEAFF.

The chain is built from TRBV20-1 and TRBJ1-1; D gene ambiguous. Germline assignment: CDR1 DFQATT and CDR2 SNEGSKA (reference sequence). The V and J ends lost 1 base and 7 bases respectively, with 7 bases between them. The length of the CDR3 is 11 residues. The CDR3 DNA sequence: TGCAGTGCTAGAGGGGCAGGTGAAGCTTTCTTT. Its protein product is CSARGAGEAFF.

CDR3 sequence (DNA): TGTGCCTGGAGTAACGACAGGGGTGAAGCTTTCTTT. This translates into CAWSNDRGEAFF. The chain employs TRBV30 and TRBJ1-1; 8 nucleotides align to TRBD1. V gave up 2 bases and J gave up 7 bases; unmatched junction bases: 3. The CDR3 runs to 12 residues. From germline, CDR1 is GTSNPN and CDR2 SVGIG (reference sequence).

The chain recombines TRBV30 with TRBJ2-4; 7 nucleotides agree with TRBD2. This CDR3 has 14 amino acids. From germline, CDR1 is GTSNPN and CDR2 SVGIG (reference sequence). V gave up 0 bases and J gave up 8 bases; unmatched junction bases: 7. The chain's CDR3 is CAWSVRGGGDIQYF. In DNA, the CDR3 is TGTGCCTGGAGTGTACGCGGGGGAGGGGACATTCAGTACTTC.

The chain links TRBV2 to TRBJ2-5, with 9 bases identical to TRBD1. Germline-derived CDR1 and CDR2 are SNHLY and FYNNEI. The junction had 8 bases not matched to a gene; V was cut back by 7 bases and J by 5 bases. The CDR3 consists of 14 residues. CDR3 DNA: TGTGCCAGCACGCCGGGACAGGGTACCGAGACCCAGTACTTC. This gives the protein CASTPGQGTETQYF.

V is TRBV30 and J is TRBJ2-7; TRBD1 aligns across 9 bases. Trimming at V came to 4 bases and at J to 5 bases, leaving 12 bases not matched to a gene. The CDR3 sequence is 15 residues long. The germline gives CDR1 GTSNPN, CDR2 SVGIG (reference sequence). The CDR3 reads CAWIGPGQGINEQYF. CDR3 bases: TGTGCCTGGATCGGCCCGGGACAGGGAATCAACGAGCAGTACTTC.

V is TRBV28 and J is TRBJ2-5, with D possibly TRBD1 on 5 matching bases. Trimming stripped 5 bases from V and 7 bases from J, with 5 bases between. Germline CDR1 and CDR2: MDHEN and SYDVKM. The CDR3 sequence is 10 residues long. CDR3 sequence: CASSRGTQYF. For the CDR3, the DNA is TGTGCCAGCAGTAGGGGGACCCAGTACTTC.

The chain recombines TRBV5-1 with TRBJ1-1, with D possibly TRBD1 on 5 matching bases. Trimming removed 6 bases from V and 7 bases from J, with 13 bases in between. The CDR3 totals 12 residues. Germline CDR1 and CDR2: SGHRS and YFSETQ. The CDR3: CASNGGTGEAFF. The CDR3 nucleotides are TGCGCCAGCAACGGGGGGACGGGTGAAGCTTTCTTT.

The rearrangement joins TRBV5-1 to TRBJ1-2; the D is unclear. This CDR3 region has 13 residues. V lost 4 bases to trimming and J lost 12 bases, with 19 bases between them. Germline CDR1 is SGHRS and CDR2 is YFSETQ. DNA of the CDR3: TGCGCCAGCAGCAAATGGGAAGGGAGGGCGGACACCTTC. This codes for CASSKWEGRADTF. The full variable domain, in which reference TRBV5-1 and TRBJ1-2 provide the parts outside the CDR3, is KAGVTQTPRYLIKTRGQQVTLSCSPISGHRSVSWYQQTPGQGLQFLFEYFSETQRNKGNFPGRFSGRQFSNSRSEMNVSTLELGDSALYLCASSKWEGRADTFGSGTRLTVV.

The gene calls are TRBV12-5 and TRBJ2-1, with D unclear. V gave up 6 bases and J gave up 6 bases, with 6 bases separating them. Germline CDR1 and CDR2: LGHNT and FRNRAP. This CDR3 spans 11 amino acids. CDR3 sequence: CASGRVNEQFF. The CDR3 nucleotides are TGTGCTAGTGGCCGGGTCAATGAGCAGTTCTTC.

The V gene is TRBV19, the J gene TRBJ2-6; D perhaps matches TRBD1 (6 bases). The V gene's germline CDR1 is LNHDA and CDR2 SQIVND (reference sequence). V lost 5 bases and J 2 bases, leaving 25 bases between the germline ends. The CDR3 length is 20 residues. CDR3 bases: TGTGCCAGTAGTCCCGTCCCGCCGTCGCAGGGGATAGCTGGGGCCAACGTCCTGACTTTC. Amino acids: CASSPVPPSQGIAGANVLTF.